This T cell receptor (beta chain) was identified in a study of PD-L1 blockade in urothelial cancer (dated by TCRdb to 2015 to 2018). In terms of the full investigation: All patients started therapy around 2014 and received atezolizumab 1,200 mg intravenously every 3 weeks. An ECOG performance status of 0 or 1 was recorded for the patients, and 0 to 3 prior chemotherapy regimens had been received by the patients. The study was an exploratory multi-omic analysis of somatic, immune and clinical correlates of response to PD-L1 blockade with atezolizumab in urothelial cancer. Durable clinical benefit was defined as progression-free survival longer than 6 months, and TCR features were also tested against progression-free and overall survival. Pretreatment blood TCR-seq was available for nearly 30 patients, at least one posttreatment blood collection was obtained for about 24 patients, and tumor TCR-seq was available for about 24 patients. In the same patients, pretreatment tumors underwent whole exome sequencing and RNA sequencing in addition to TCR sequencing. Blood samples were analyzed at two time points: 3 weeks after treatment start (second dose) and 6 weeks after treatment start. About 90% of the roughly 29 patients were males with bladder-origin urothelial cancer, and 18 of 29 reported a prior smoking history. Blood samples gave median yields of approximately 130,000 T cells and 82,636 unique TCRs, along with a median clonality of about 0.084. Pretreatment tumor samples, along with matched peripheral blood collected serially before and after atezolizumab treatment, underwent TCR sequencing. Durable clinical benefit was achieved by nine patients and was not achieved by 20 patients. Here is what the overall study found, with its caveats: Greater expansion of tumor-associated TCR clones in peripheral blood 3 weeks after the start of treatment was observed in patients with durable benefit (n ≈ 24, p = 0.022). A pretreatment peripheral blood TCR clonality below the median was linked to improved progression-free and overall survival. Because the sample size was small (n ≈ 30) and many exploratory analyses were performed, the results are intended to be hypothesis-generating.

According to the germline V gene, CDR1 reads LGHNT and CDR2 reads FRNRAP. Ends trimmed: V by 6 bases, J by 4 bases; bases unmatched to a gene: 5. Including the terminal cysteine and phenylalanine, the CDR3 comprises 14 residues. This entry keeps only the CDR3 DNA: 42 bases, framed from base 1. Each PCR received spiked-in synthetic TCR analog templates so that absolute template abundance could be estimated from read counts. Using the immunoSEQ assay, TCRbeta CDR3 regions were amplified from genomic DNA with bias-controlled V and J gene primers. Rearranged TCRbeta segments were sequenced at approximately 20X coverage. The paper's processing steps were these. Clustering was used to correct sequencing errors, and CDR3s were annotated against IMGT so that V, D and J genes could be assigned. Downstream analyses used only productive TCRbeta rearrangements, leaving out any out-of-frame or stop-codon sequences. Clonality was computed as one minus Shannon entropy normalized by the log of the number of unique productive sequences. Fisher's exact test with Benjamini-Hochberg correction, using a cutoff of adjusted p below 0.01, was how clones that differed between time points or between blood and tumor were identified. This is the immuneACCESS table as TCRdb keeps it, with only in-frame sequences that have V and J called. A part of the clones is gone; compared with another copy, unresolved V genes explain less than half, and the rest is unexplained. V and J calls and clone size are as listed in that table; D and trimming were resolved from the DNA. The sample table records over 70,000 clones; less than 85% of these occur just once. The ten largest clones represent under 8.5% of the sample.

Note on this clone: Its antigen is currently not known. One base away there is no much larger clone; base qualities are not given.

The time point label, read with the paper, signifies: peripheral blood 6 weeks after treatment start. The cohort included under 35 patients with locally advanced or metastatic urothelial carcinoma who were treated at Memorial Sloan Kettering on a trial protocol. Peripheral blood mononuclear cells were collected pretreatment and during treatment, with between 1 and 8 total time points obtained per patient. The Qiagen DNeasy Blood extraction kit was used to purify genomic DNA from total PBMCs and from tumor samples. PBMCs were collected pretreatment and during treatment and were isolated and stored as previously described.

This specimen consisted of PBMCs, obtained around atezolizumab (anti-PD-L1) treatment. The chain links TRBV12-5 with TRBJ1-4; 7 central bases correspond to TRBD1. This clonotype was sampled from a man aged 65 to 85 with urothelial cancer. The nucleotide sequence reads TGTGCTAGTGGGACGACAGGGCTTAATGAAAAACTGTTTTTT. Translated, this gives CASGTTGLNEKLFF.